This note documents a single T cell receptor (beta chain) sequence. Here immunoSEQ multiplex PCR was the method, and the copy in TCRdb shows in-frame clones only, minus some. The sample holds roughly 60,000 clones, roughly 80% seen once. The entry originates in a study of OX40 agonist ivuxolimab in advanced cancers. As for the study in general: Every 2 weeks, ivuxolimab was infused into the patients intravenously at between 0.01 and 10 mg/kg. Age averaged about 60 years (range about 23 to 85), and 70% to 85% were male.

The receptor comes from an adult with an advanced solid tumor such as melanoma, head and neck, liver or kidney cancer. Sample: CD4+ or CD8+ T cells sorted from blood, taken in a trial of the OX40 agonist ivuxolimab.

DNA for the CDR3: TGCGCCAGCAGCCCCGGACAGACCGCCGGGGAGCTGTTTTTT. Protein: CASSPGQTAGELFF. The V gene is TRBV5-1, the J gene TRBJ2-2; maybe TRBD1 (6 bases). Germline V gene sequence: CDR1 SGHRS, CDR2 YFSETQ. CDR3 size: 14 residues. The ends were cut back, 4 bases at V and 6 bases at J, with 13 bases in the middle.